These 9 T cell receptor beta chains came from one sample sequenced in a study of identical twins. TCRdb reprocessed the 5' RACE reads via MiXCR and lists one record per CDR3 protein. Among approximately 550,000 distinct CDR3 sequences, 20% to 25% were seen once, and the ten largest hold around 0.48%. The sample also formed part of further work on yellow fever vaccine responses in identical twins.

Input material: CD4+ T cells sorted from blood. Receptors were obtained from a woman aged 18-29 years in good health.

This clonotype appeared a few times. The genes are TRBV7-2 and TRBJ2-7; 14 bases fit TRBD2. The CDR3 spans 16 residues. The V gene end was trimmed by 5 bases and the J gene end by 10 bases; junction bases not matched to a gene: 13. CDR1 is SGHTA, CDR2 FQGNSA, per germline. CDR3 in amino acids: CASSRGGTSGSLGQYF. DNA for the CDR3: TGTGCCAGCAGCAGGGGGGGGACTAGCGGGAGTTTAGGACAGTACTTC. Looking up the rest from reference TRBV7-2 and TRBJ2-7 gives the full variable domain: GAGVSQSPSNKVTEKGKDVELRCDPISGHTALYWYRQSLGQGLEFLIYFQGNSAPDKSGLPSDRFSAERTGGSVSTLTIQRTQQEDSAVYLCASSRGGTSGSLGQYFGPGTRLTVT.

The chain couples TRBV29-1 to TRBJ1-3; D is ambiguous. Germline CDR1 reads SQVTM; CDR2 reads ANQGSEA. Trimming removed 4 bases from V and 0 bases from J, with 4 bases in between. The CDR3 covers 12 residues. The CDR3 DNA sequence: TGCAGCGTTGGTCGCTCTGGAAACACCATATATTTT. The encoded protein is CSVGRSGNTIYF.

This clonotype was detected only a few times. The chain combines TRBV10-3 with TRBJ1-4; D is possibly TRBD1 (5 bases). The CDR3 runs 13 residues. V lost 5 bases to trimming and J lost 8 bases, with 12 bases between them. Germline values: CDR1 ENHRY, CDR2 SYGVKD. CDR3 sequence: CAISRGEGEKLFF. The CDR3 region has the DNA TGTGCCATCAGTCGGGGCGAGGGAGAAAAACTGTTTTTT.

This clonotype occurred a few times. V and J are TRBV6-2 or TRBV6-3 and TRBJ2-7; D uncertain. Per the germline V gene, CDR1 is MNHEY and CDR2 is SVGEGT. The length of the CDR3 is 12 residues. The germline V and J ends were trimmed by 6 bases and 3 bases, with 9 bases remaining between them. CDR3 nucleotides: TGTGCCAGCAGAGAAAGAATCTACGAGCAGTACTTC. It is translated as CASRERIYEQYF.

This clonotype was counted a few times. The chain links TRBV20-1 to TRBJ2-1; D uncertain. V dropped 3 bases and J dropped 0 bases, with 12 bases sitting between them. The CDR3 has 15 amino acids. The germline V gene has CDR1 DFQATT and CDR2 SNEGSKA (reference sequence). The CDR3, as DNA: TGCAGTGCTAGGCCTGTAACCAGCTCCTACAATGAGCAGTTCTTC. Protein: CSARPVTSSYNEQFF.

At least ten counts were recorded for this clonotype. The CDR3 coding sequence is TGCAGTGCTCGAACAGGATATCAACTTAATTCACCCCTCCACTTT. Translating gives CSARTGYQLNSPLHF. The chain links TRBV20-1 to TRBJ1-6; D might be TRBD1 (5 bases). Per the germline V gene, CDR1 is DFQATT and CDR2 is SNEGSKA (reference sequence). Trimming cost V 5 bases and J 6 bases, with 17 bases left between them. This CDR3 has 15 residues.

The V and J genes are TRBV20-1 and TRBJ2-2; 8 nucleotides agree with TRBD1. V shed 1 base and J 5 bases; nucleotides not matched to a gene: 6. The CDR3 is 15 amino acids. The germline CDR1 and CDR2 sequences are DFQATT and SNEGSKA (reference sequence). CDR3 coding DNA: TGCAGTGCTAGAGCCCCGGACAGGGCGACCGGGGAGCTGTTTTTT. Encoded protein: CSARAPDRATGELFF.

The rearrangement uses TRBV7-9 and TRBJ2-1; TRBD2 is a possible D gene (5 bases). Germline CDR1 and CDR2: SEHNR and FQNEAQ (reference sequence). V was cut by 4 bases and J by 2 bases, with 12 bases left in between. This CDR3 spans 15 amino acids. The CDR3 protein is CASSSRGMTYNEQFF. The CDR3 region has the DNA TGTGCCAGCAGCTCCCGAGGGATGACCTACAATGAGCAGTTCTTC. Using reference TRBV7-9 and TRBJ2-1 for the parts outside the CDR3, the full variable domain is DTGVSQNPRHKITKRGQNVTFRCDPISEHNRLYWYRQTLGQGPEFLTYFQNEAQLEKSRLLSDRFSAERPKGSFSTLEIQRTEQGDSAMYLCASSSRGMTYNEQFFGPGTRLTVL.

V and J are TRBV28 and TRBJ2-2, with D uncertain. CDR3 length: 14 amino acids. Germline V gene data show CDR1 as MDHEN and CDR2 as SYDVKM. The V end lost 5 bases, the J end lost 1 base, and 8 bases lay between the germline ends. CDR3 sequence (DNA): TGTGCCAGCAGTCCGACAAAGAACACCGGGGAGCTGTTTTTT. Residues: CASSPTKNTGELFF.